This T cell receptor beta chain originates from a study of blood T cells in healthy people across ages. Findings of the study overall: Long-lived donors exceeded aged donors in naive CD4+ cells and diversity.

In its sample, this clonotype was seen a few times. Its antigen is unidentified. Sample-barcoded 5' priming and a J-beta primer mix drove a second PCR of about 6 to 12 cycles. Tags on each cDNA molecule came from a template-switch adaptor with 12 random nucleotides. Each CDR3 protein gets one entry after TCRdb re-called the 5' RACE reads with MiXCR. The sample consists of under 1 million distinct CDR3 sequences, around 45% of them appearing once. What was sequenced was blood. The sequence derives from a man aged 55 to 69 in good health.

The CDR3 nucleotides are TGCAGTGCTAGGAGGGACGTACTCTATGGCTACACCTTC. This sequence encodes CSARRDVLYGYTF. This chain connects TRBV20-1 to TRBJ1-2, with a weak D call TRBD1 (5 bases). This CDR3 has 13 residues. V lost 3 bases and J 4 bases, leaving 12 bases between the germline ends. CDR1 is DFQATT, CDR2 SNEGSKA, per germline (reference sequence).